Listed below are T cell receptor beta chains from one sample, sequenced in a study of blood T cells in healthy people across ages. TCRdb redid the calling of the 5' RACE reads with MiXCR, one entry per CDR3 protein. The sample holds 850,000 to 1,000,000 distinct CDR3 sequences, approximately 50% seen once. Sequenced input: blood. All receptors derive from a woman in her fifties or sixties in good health. Each CDR3 is given with its conserved first and last residue. Each record gives: clone size, V gene, J gene, D gene, CDR3 DNA, CDR3 protein. D genes are given only for firm matches. Clone sizes are given selectively: once, few, many, or a class where the clone is expanded.

abundance: many; v_gene: TRBV7-9; j_gene: TRBJ2-2; d_gene: NA; CDR3nt: TGTGCCATCTCACACCGAAACAAGGACACCGGGGAGCTGTTTTTT; CDR3aa: CAISHRNKDTGELFF
abundance: few; v_gene: TRBV4-2; j_gene: TRBJ2-3; d_gene: TRBD2; CDR3nt: TGTGCCAGCAGCCGAGAACTACCGACTAGCGGGAGGTGGGATACGCAGTATTTT; CDR3aa: CASSRELPTSGRWDTQYF
abundance: NA; v_gene: TRBV20-1; j_gene: TRBJ2-3; d_gene: TRBD1; CDR3nt: TGCAGTGCTAGAGTGTCGGGACAGGGATTTTTTACAGATACGCAGTATTTT; CDR3aa: CSARVSGQGFFTDTQYF
abundance: NA; v_gene: TRBV29-1; j_gene: TRBJ2-5; d_gene: NA; CDR3nt: TGCAGCGTTGGGCCCGGGGGAGACAATGAGCAGTACTTC; CDR3aa: CSVGPGGDNEQYF
abundance: few; v_gene: TRBV20-1; j_gene: TRBJ2-7; d_gene: NA; CDR3nt: TGCAGTGCTAGGGGAGCCAGCTTCCCTATTTACGAGCAGTACTTC; CDR3aa: CSARGASFPIYEQYF
abundance: NA; v_gene: TRBV6-5; j_gene: TRBJ2-2; d_gene: TRBD2; CDR3nt: TGTGCCAGCAGCCAACTAGCGGCCGCGGGAACCGGGGAGCTGTTTTTT; CDR3aa: CASSQLAAAGTGELFF
abundance: few; v_gene: TRBV20-1; j_gene: TRBJ2-1; d_gene: NA; CDR3nt: TGCAGTGCTAGAGATCGGCGGATAAGCTCCTACAATGAGCAGTTCTTC; CDR3aa: CSARDRRISSYNEQFF
abundance: NA; v_gene: TRBV7-9; j_gene: TRBJ2-3; d_gene: NA; CDR3nt: TGTGCCAGCAGCGATCCAGATACGCAGTATTTT; CDR3aa: CASSDPDTQYF
abundance: few; v_gene: TRBV28; j_gene: TRBJ1-4; d_gene: NA; CDR3nt: TGTGCCAGCAGTTTATTCATCCCCACGGTTGCAACTAATGAAAAACTGTTTTTT; CDR3aa: CASSLFIPTVATNEKLFF
abundance: few; v_gene: TRBV7-2; j_gene: TRBJ2-1; d_gene: TRBD2; CDR3nt: TGTGCCAGCAGCGGGCGAGGCGCGGGAGCGAGCTCCTACAATGAGCAGTTCTTC; CDR3aa: CASSGRGAGASSYNEQFF
abundance: NA; v_gene: TRBV20-1; j_gene: TRBJ2-7; d_gene: NA; CDR3nt: TGCAGTGCTAGAAATGGGGGGCAGTACTTC; CDR3aa: CSARNGGQYF
abundance: NA; v_gene: TRBV7-2; j_gene: TRBJ2-3; d_gene: NA; CDR3nt: TGTGCCAGCAGCCCCGGGACTCCATGGGGAGATACGCAGTATTTT; CDR3aa: CASSPGTPWGDTQYF
abundance: NA; v_gene: TRBV14; j_gene: TRBJ2-7; d_gene: NA; CDR3nt: TGTGCCAGCAGCCAGGAACAGAGCTCCTACGAGCAGTACTTC; CDR3aa: CASSQEQSSYEQYF
abundance: NA; v_gene: TRBV7-2; j_gene: TRBJ2-2; d_gene: NA; CDR3nt: TGTGCCAGCAGCTCCCTATTAGACTCGGTTCCCGGGGAGCTGTTTTTT; CDR3aa: CASSSLLDSVPGELFF
abundance: NA; v_gene: TRBV12-3/TRBV12-4; j_gene: TRBJ2-1; d_gene: TRBD2; CDR3nt: TGTGCCAGTACCAGTCGGGCTAGCGGGAATCTGAATGAGCAGTTCTTC; CDR3aa: CASTSRASGNLNEQFF
abundance: NA; v_gene: TRBV6-6; j_gene: TRBJ1-2; d_gene: TRBD1; CDR3nt: TGTGCCAGCTCCAAAGACAGGGTTTTTGGCTACACCTTC; CDR3aa: CASSKDRVFGYTF
abundance: NA; v_gene: TRBV5-1; j_gene: TRBJ2-3; d_gene: TRBD2; CDR3nt: TGCGCCAGCAGCTTGGCTAGCGGGGGGGCCAATAGTGAGACAGATACGCAGTATTTT; CDR3aa: CASSLASGGANSETDTQYF
abundance: few; v_gene: TRBV29-1; j_gene: TRBJ1-2; d_gene: NA; CDR3nt: TGCAGCGTTACTCGGGGGACGGGCTATGGCTACACCTTC; CDR3aa: CSVTRGTGYGYTF
abundance: NA; v_gene: TRBV6-5; j_gene: TRBJ2-7; d_gene: TRBD2; CDR3nt: TGTGCCAGCAGTTACGGCGGGACTAGCGACTACGAGCAGTACTTC; CDR3aa: CASSYGGTSDYEQYF
abundance: NA; v_gene: TRBV20-1; j_gene: TRBJ2-7; d_gene: TRBD2; CDR3nt: TGCAGGGCTAGAGATCTAGTACTGGCGGGAGGGGTATCCTACGAGCAGTACTTC; CDR3aa: CRARDLVLAGGVSYEQYF
abundance: NA; v_gene: TRBV7-8; j_gene: TRBJ2-7; d_gene: NA; CDR3nt: TGTGCCAGCAGCTTAAATCGTGGACAGACCTACGAGCAGTACTTC; CDR3aa: CASSLNRGQTYEQYF
abundance: NA; v_gene: TRBV6-6; j_gene: TRBJ2-7; d_gene: NA; CDR3nt: TGTGCCAGCACTTACCAAGGGTTATCAGCCTACGAGCAGTACTTC; CDR3aa: CASTYQGLSAYEQYF
abundance: few; v_gene: TRBV29-1; j_gene: TRBJ2-1; d_gene: NA; CDR3nt: TGCAGCGTTAAGTACGGTTACAATGAGCAGTTCTTC; CDR3aa: CSVKYGYNEQFF
abundance: few; v_gene: TRBV7-9; j_gene: TRBJ2-7; d_gene: NA; CDR3nt: TGTGCCAGCAGCTCCCACGTGGGGAACTCCTACGAGCAGTACTTC; CDR3aa: CASSSHVGNSYEQYF
abundance: few; v_gene: TRBV12-3/TRBV12-4; j_gene: TRBJ2-7; d_gene: NA; CDR3nt: TGTGCCAGCACTCTCGGGACGGGGGAGGCCTACGAGCAGTACTTC; CDR3aa: CASTLGTGEAYEQYF
abundance: many; v_gene: TRBV20-1; j_gene: TRBJ2-3; d_gene: TRBD1; CDR3nt: TGCAGTGCTAGTGGTCGGACAGGGGGCGCTTGGCCCAACTCAGATACGCAGTATTTT; CDR3aa: CSASGRTGGAWPNSDTQYF
abundance: NA; v_gene: TRBV7-2; j_gene: TRBJ2-7; d_gene: TRBD1; CDR3nt: TGTGCCAGCAGCTTCCCCGGGACAGGGAAGTACGAGCAGTACTTC; CDR3aa: CASSFPGTGKYEQYF
abundance: once; v_gene: TRBV20-1; j_gene: TRBJ2-3; d_gene: TRBD2; CDR3nt: TGCAGTGCTAGAGATTCTAGCGGGAGGGCAGATACGCAGTATTTT; CDR3aa: CSARDSSGRADTQYF
abundance: few; v_gene: TRBV20-1; j_gene: TRBJ2-7; d_gene: NA; CDR3nt: TGCAGTGCTAGAGATTATCGGGTCGAGCAGTACTTC; CDR3aa: CSARDYRVEQYF
abundance: few; v_gene: TRBV18; j_gene: TRBJ2-5; d_gene: NA; CDR3nt: TGTGCCAGCTCACCTTTTGTGGATCAAGAGACCCAGTACTTC; CDR3aa: CASSPFVDQETQYF
abundance: many; v_gene: TRBV4-3; j_gene: TRBJ1-2; d_gene: TRBD1; CDR3nt: TGCGCCAGCAGCCAAGATTTTGCAGGGGGTTTGTATGGCTACACCTTC; CDR3aa: CASSQDFAGGLYGYTF